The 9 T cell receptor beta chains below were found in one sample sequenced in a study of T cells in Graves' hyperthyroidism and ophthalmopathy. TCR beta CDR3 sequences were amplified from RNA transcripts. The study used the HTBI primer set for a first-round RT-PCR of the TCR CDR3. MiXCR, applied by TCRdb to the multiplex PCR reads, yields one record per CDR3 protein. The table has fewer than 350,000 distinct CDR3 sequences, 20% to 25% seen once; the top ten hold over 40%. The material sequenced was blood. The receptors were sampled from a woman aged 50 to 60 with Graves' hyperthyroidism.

The CDR3 DNA follows: TGCAGTGCTAGAGATGCTCGAGAGACAAGGCACAATGAGCAGTTCTTC. Protein sequence: CSARDARETRHNEQFF. The chain uses TRBV20-1 and TRBJ2-1; D remains unclear. Germline CDR1 reads DFQATT; CDR2 reads SNEGSKA (reference sequence). V lost 0 bases and J 5 bases, leaving 17 bases between the germline ends. There are 16 residues in the CDR3.

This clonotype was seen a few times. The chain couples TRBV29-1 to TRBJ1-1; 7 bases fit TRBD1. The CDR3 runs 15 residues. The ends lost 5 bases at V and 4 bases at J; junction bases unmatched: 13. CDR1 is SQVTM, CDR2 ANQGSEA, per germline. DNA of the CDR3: TGCAGCGTTCTACCAAGAGGACAGGCACTCACTGAAGCTTTCTTT. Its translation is CSVLPRGQALTEAFF.

CDR3 nucleotide sequence: TGTGCCAGCAGTCCAGGGACAGGGTTGAACGAGCAGTACTTC. As protein: CASSPGTGLNEQYF. The chain employs TRBV27 and TRBJ2-7; 9 nucleotides line up with TRBD1. Germline V gene data show CDR1 as MNHEY and CDR2 as SMNVEV (reference sequence). Trimming removed 5 bases from V and 5 bases from J; junction bases left unmatched: 7. The CDR3 contains 14 residues.

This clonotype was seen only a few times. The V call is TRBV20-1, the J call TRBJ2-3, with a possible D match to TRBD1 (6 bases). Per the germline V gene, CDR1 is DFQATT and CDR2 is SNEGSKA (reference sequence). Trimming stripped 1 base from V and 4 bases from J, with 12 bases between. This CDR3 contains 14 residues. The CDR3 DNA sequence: TGCAGTGCTAGAGCCGGACAGTTTCCAGATACGCAGTATTTT. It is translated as CSARAGQFPDTQYF.

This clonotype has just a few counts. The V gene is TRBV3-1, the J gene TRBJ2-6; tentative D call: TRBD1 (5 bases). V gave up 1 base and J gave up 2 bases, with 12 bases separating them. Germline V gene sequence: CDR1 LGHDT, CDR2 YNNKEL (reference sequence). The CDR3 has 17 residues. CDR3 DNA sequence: TGTGCCAGCAGCCAAGGTCCTAGGGGCGCTGGGGCCAACGTCCTGACTTTC. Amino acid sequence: CASSQGPRGAGANVLTF.

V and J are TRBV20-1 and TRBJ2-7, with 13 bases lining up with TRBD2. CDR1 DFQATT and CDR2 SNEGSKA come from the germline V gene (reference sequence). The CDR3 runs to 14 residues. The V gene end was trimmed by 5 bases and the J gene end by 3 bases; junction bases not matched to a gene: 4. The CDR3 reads CSAPGLAGSYEQYF. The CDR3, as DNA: TGCAGTGCTCCGGGACTAGCGGGAAGCTACGAGCAGTACTTC.

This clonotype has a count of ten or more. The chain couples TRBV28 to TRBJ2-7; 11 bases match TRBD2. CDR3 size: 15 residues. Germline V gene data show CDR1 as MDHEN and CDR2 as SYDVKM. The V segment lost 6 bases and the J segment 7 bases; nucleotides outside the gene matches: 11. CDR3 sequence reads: CASRPQLAGAGEQYF. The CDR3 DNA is TGTGCCAGCAGACCACAACTAGCGGGAGCTGGGGAGCAGTACTTC. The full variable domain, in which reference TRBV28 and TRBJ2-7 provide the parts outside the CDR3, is DVKVTQSSRYLVKRTGEKVFLECVQDMDHENMFWYRQDPGLGLRLIYFSYDVKMKEKGDIPEGYSVSREKKERFSLILESASTNQTSMYLCASRPQLAGAGEQYFGPGTRLTVT.

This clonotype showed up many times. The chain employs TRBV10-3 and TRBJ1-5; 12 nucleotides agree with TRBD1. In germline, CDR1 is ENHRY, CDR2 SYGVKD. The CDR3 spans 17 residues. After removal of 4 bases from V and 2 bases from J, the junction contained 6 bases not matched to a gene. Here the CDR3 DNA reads TGTGCCATCAGTGGGGGGACAGGGGGCTCGGGCAATCAGCCCCAGCATTTT. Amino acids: CAISGGTGGSGNQPQHF.

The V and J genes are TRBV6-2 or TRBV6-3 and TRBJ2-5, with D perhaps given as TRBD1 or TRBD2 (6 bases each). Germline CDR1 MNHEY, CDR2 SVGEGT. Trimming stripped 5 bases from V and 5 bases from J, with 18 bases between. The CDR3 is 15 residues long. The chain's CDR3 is CASSDPGRGTETQYF. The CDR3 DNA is TGTGCCAGCAGTGACCCGGGAAGGGGGACTGAGACCCAGTACTTC.